Included here is one T cell receptor beta chain sequence, with context. The CDR3 is 17 residues long. Germline CDR1 reads SQVTM; CDR2 reads ANQGSEA. The V segment lost 5 bases and the J segment 5 bases; nucleotides outside the gene matches: 15. The sample comes from a study of blood T cell repertoires in COVID-19. The overall study: PBMCs, B-cell-depleted T cells, or T cells were the source of the cDNA or gDNA that made up the material.

Method: immunoSEQ multiplex PCR; TCRdb's copy keeps in-frame clones and lacks some. This table holds more than 200,000 clones, 83% found once. V and J are TRBV29-1 and TRBJ2-5; 12 bases line up with TRBD1. The origin of this receptor is a man in his forties with active or convalescent COVID-19. Specimen: peripheral blood. CDR3 nucleotide sequence: TGCAGCGTTTCCGGGACAGGGGGCGTTACAAGTCTGGAGACCCAGTACTTC. Its translation is CSVSGTGGVTSLETQYF.